The present T cell receptor (beta chain) was sequenced within a study of blood T cells in healthy people across ages. General study results and limits: Both higher diversity and more naive CD4+ cells marked long-lived donors when set against aged donors. Total diversity from one million sequenced T cells was likely underestimated.

A second PCR, run for about 6 to 12 cycles, used a sample-barcoded 5' primer plus a J-beta primer mix. In TCRdb, the 5' RACE reads were re-called with MiXCR into one record per CDR3 protein. Among 750,000 or so distinct CDR3 sequences listed, around 25% were seen once. V was pared by 10 bases and J by 3 bases, with 13 bases between. The CDR3 is 13 residues long. The germline V gene has CDR1 MNHEY and CDR2 SVGEGT. Only a few counts were recorded for this clonotype. No antigen is known for it. The final CDR3 position lacks the conserved phenylalanine or tryptophan, pointing to a likely read error. Total RNA extraction produced at least 5.5 micrograms (per sample) for the study. These data also featured in a second study, about T cells of mothers and their children.

What was sequenced was blood. The origin of this receptor is a boy aged 5 to 17 in good health. The chain couples TRBV6-2 or TRBV6-3 to TRBJ2-1; D is uncertain. This CDR3 reads CATNGMSYNEQFL. CDR3 nucleotide sequence: TGTGCCACCAATGGGATGAGCTACAATGAGCAGTTCCTC.